This T cell receptor beta chain was sequenced in a study of response to subunit inactivated influenza vaccine. The CDR3 has 17 amino acids. V lost 0 bases, J lost 5 bases, and 17 bases lay in between. Germline CDR1 and CDR2: LGHNA and YNFKEQ. TCRdb redid the calling of the RT-PCR reads with MiXCR, one entry per CDR3 protein. The sample lists 500,000 to 600,000 distinct CDR3 sequences; around 13% were seen once. Study-wide results and limits: The study's authors posited that every seasonal influenza vaccination enlists few new T cells.

This clonotype appeared many times. Antigen: not known. This sequence was found in a middle-aged man who received an inactivated influenza vaccine. V gene TRBV4-2 combines with J gene TRBJ2-1; D might be TRBD2 (7 bases). The starting material was PBMCs from blood, obtained roughly 45 days after vaccination. The DNA for the CDR3 is TGTGCCAGCAGCCAAGAATTCGGCGGGGGCCCCCACAATGAGCAGTTCTTC. It codes for CASSQEFGGGPHNEQFF.